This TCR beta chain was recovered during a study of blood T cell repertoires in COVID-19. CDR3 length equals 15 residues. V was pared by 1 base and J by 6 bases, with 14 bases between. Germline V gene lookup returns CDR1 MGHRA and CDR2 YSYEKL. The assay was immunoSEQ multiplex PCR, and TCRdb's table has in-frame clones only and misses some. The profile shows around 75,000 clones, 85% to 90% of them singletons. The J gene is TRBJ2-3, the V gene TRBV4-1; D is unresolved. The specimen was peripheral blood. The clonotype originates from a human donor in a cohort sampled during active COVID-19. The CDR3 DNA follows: TGCGCCAGCAGCCAAGGACCCACTATTTCGGATACGCAGTATTTT. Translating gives CASSQGPTISDTQYF.